Following are 28 T cell receptor beta chains from one sample sequenced in a study of molecular identifiers for immune sequencing clone quantification. TCRdb itself ran the PCR reads through MiXCR, one entry per CDR3 protein. The table lists about 97,000 distinct CDR3 sequences, about 24% of them singletons. Sequences were obtained from naive CD8+ T cells from blood, with Jurkat cell RNA spiked in. Sample subset: FACS-sorted CD8+CD4-CCR7+CD45RA+ naive T cells. These receptors originate from a human donor in good health. Some libraries in this study had Jurkat cell RNA spiked in.

This clonotype came up many times. The V gene is TRBV12-3 or TRBV12-4, the J gene TRBJ1-4; 7 bases align to TRBD1. The J segment lost 3 bases and the V segment lost 6 bases, leaving 10 bases of the junction unmatched. The CDR3 spans 16 residues. The CDR3 region is CASRSPEGAANEKLFF. CDR3 bases: TGTGCCAGCAGATCCCCTGAGGGGGCAGCTAATGAAAAACTGTTTTTT.

At least ten counts were recorded for this clonotype. The V and J genes are TRBV28 and TRBJ1-1, with 8 nucleotides matching TRBD1. Germline V gene sequence: CDR1 MDHEN, CDR2 SYDVKM. After removal of 6 bases from V and 3 bases from J, the junction contained 12 bases not matched to a gene. The CDR3 sequence is 16 residues long. In DNA form, the CDR3 reads TGTGCCAGCAGGGTGGACAGGGAGGGGTTGTACACTGAAGCTTTCTTT. Residues: CASRVDREGLYTEAFF. The full variable domain, its missing parts supplied by reference TRBV28 and TRBJ1-1, is DVKVTQSSRYLVKRTGEKVFLECVQDMDHENMFWYRQDPGLGLRLIYFSYDVKMKEKGDIPEGYSVSREKKERFSLILESASTNQTSMYLCASRVDREGLYTEAFFGQGTRLTVV.

This chain uses TRBV7-8 with TRBJ2-1; unclear D gene. CDR3 size: 14 residues. Germline assignment: CDR1 SGHVS and CDR2 FQNEAQ. V was shortened by 1 base and J by 4 bases, with 8 bases between the two germline ends. The CDR3 sequence: CASSLVFLYNEQFF. In DNA, the CDR3 is TGTGCCAGCAGCTTAGTTTTTCTTTACAATGAGCAGTTCTTC.

This clonotype was detected ten times or more. The chain has TRBV7-6 and TRBJ2-7; D is possibly TRBD2 (6 bases). CDR1 SGHVS and CDR2 FNYEAQ come from the germline V gene. The ends were cut back, 1 base at V and 4 bases at J, with 14 bases in the middle. The CDR3 sequence is 15 residues long. CDR3: CASSLGPGDQYEQYF. CDR3 coding DNA: TGTGCCAGCAGCTTAGGACCGGGGGACCAATACGAGCAGTACTTC.

This clonotype was counted many times. CDR3 protein: CASSLGLVEETQYF. In DNA, the CDR3 is TGTGCCAGCAGCTTAGGACTAGTAGAAGAGACCCAGTACTTC. The V gene is TRBV7-9, the J gene TRBJ2-5; maybe TRBD2 (6 bases). CDR1 and CDR2 (germline): SEHNR, FQNEAQ (reference sequence). Trimming removed 1 base from V and 3 bases from J, with 9 bases in between. The CDR3 is 14 amino acids.

Concerning this clonotype itself: A much larger clone is a single base away; this may be a read error. The gene calls are TRBV5-1 and TRBJ2-4; 7 positions agree with TRBD1. V gave up 4 bases and J gave up 10 bases; unmatched junction bases: 8. The CDR3 has 13 amino acids. Per the germline V gene, CDR1 is SGHRS and CDR2 is YFSETQ. In DNA, the CDR3 is TGCGCCAGCAGCGATCGGGACAGCGAGATTCAGTACTTC. Translated: CASSDRDSEIQYF.

This clonotype was counted many times. The chain couples TRBV7-8 to TRBJ2-5; the match to TRBD1 covers 8 bases. V gave up 5 bases and J gave up 2 bases; unmatched junction bases: 4. The CDR3 sequence is 14 residues long. CDR1 and CDR2 from the germline V gene are SGHVS and FQNEAQ. CDR3 residues: CASSTGQGQETQYF. The CDR3 DNA is TGTGCCAGCAGCACAGGACAGGGACAAGAGACCCAGTACTTC.

This clonotype occurred a few times. DNA for the CDR3: TGTGCCAGCAGTGACTGGGGACAGGGGGCTGGCGAGCAGTACTTC. Protein product: CASSDWGQGAGEQYF. The V and J genes are TRBV2 and TRBJ2-7; TRBD1 matches at 12 bases. Looked up from germline, CDR1 is SNHLY and CDR2 is FYNNEI. This CDR3 comprises 15 residues. The ends lost 3 bases at V and 6 bases at J; junction bases unmatched: 6.

The chain joins TRBV15 to TRBJ1-1; D possibly corresponds to TRBD1 (6 bases). The germline gives CDR1 LNHNV, CDR2 YYDKDF (reference sequence). The CDR3 runs to 16 residues. Trimming shortened V by 2 bases and J by 0 bases, and 13 bases separated the two germline ends. The CDR3 loop reads CATSRPSGALNTEAFF. The CDR3 coding sequence is TGTGCCACCAGCAGACCATCAGGGGCATTGAACACTGAAGCTTTCTTT.

The chain carries TRBV6-6 and TRBJ2-3; the match to TRBD2 covers 7 bases. V shed 6 bases and J 3 bases; nucleotides not matched to a gene: 9. The CDR3 runs 15 residues. CDR1 is MNHNY and CDR2 is SVGAGI in the germline V gene (reference sequence). The CDR3 loop is CASSRTGTKTDTQYF. DNA of the CDR3: TGTGCCAGCAGCCGGACCGGGACTAAGACAGATACGCAGTATTTT.

Concerning this clonotype: A read error may explain this, as a much larger clone is one base away. The chain links TRBV7-9 to TRBJ2-5, with 11 bases fitting TRBD2. This CDR3 has 16 residues. V was pared by 5 bases and J by 7 bases, with 12 bases of the junction left unmatched. Germline CDR1 reads SEHNR; CDR2 reads FQNEAQ (reference sequence). In DNA, the CDR3 is TGTGCCAGCAGCACTCACGTAGCGGGAGGGGAAGGGACCCAGTACTTC. It specifies CASSTHVAGGEGTQYF.

This clonotype was counted many times. The chain links TRBV3-1 to TRBJ2-3; D unclear. V lost 4 bases and J 2 bases, leaving 4 bases between the germline ends. The germline V gene encodes CDR1 LGHDT and CDR2 YNNKEL (reference sequence). The length of the CDR3 is 12 residues. The CDR3 coding sequence is TGTGCCAGCAGCCTATACACAGATACGCAGTATTTT. Its protein is CASSLYTDTQYF.

This clonotype showed up many times. This sequence joins TRBV4-1 and TRBJ2-3; D is possibly TRBD2 (5 bases). The CDR3 is 17 amino acids. Germline-derived CDR1 and CDR2 are MGHRA and YSYEKL. V lost 0 bases and J 2 bases, leaving 15 bases between the germline ends. Written as DNA, the CDR3 is TGCGCCAGCAGCCAAGATGGGCTAGCTTCCTCCACAGATACGCAGTATTTT. It specifies CASSQDGLASSTDTQYF.

Ten or more counts support this clonotype. CDR3 residues: CARRPYNEQFF. The CDR3 DNA reads TGTGCCAGGAGACCCTACAATGAGCAGTTCTTC. This chain joins TRBV2 and TRBJ2-1, with D uncertain. Trimming removed 9 bases at V and 2 bases at J, with 5 bases between. Germline CDR1 reads SNHLY; CDR2 reads FYNNEI. The CDR3 contains 11 residues.

This chain uses TRBV7-9 with TRBJ1-3, with 7 bases matching TRBD1. This CDR3 spans 18 amino acids. Losses at the gene ends were 1 base for V and 0 bases for J; bases not matched to a gene: 9. CDR1 SEHNR and CDR2 FQNEAQ come from the germline V gene (reference sequence). CDR3 residues: CASSLVFGDSSSGNTIYF. CDR3 nucleotide sequence: TGTGCCAGCAGCTTAGTCTTCGGGGACAGCTCCTCTGGAAACACCATATATTTT.

As regards this clonotype: One junction end does not reproduce the germline sequence, and a read error may be involved. J is TRBJ2-3 and V is TRBV19; D may be TRBD1 (5 bases). CDR3 size: 15 residues. From germline, CDR1 is LNHDA and CDR2 SQIVND (reference sequence). The CDR3 loop is CASGIEGRGTDTQYF. Here the CDR3 DNA reads TGTGCCAGTGGTATAGAAGGCAGGGGCACAGATACGCAGTATTTT.

This clonotype has a count of ten or more. The genes are TRBV6-2 or TRBV6-3 and TRBJ2-2; D is ambiguous. Trimming cost V 2 bases and J 2 bases, with 6 bases left between them. This CDR3 spans 14 amino acids. Germline values: CDR1 MNHEY, CDR2 SVGEGT. The CDR3 is CASSYARNTGELFF. In DNA form, the CDR3 reads TGTGCCAGCAGTTACGCCCGTAACACCGGGGAGCTGTTTTTT.

This clonotype occurred a few times. V usage is TRBV5-1 and J usage is TRBJ2-7; 10 bases match TRBD2. CDR1 and CDR2 (germline): SGHRS, YFSETQ. The CDR3 contains 16 residues. J was trimmed by 3 bases and V by 1 base; bases with no gene match: 7. The CDR3 DNA follows: TGCGCCAGCAGCTTGCTAGGACTAGCGGTTGACTACGAGCAGTACTTC. Translated: CASSLLGLAVDYEQYF. Variable domain in full (rest from reference TRBV5-1 and TRBJ2-7): KAGVTQTPRYLIKTRGQQVTLSCSPISGHRSVSWYQQTPGQGLQFLFEYFSETQRNKGNFPGRFSGRQFSNSRSEMNVSTLELGDSALYLCASSLLGLAVDYEQYFGPGTRLTVT.

The gene calls are TRBV27 and TRBJ2-7, with TRBD1 as a possible D gene (6 bases). The germline gives CDR1 MNHEY, CDR2 SMNVEV (reference sequence). The CDR3 covers 13 residues. V was clipped by 6 bases and J by 0 bases, with 9 bases between them. CDR3 DNA sequence: TGTGCCAGCAGCGCAGGGGTCTCCTACGAGCAGTACTTC. Its protein product is CASSAGVSYEQYF.

This clonotype has a handful of counts. The V call is TRBV7-9, the J call TRBJ1-2, with D perhaps TRBD1 (6 bases). V gave up 6 bases and J gave up 6 bases, with 20 bases separating them. Germline CDR1 reads SEHNR; CDR2 reads FQNEAQ (reference sequence). The CDR3 sequence is 15 residues long. This CDR3 is CASSFATGYRDGYTF. The CDR3 coding sequence is TGTGCCAGCAGTTTCGCGACAGGATATAGGGATGGCTACACCTTC.

This clonotype was counted ten times or more. This rearrangement joins TRBV4-1 to TRBJ1-5; D unresolved. The germline V and J ends were trimmed by 1 base and 5 bases, with 6 bases remaining between them. Germline V CDR1 and CDR2: MGHRA, YSYEKL. The CDR3 has 13 amino acids. The CDR3, as DNA: TGCGCCAGCAGCCAAGGTAGTTATCAGCCCCAGCATTTT. Translated, it gives CASSQGSYQPQHF.

On this clonotype: Being one base from a much bigger clone, this may be a read error. V gene TRBV7-8 combines with J gene TRBJ1-3; D is uncertain. Looked up from germline, CDR1 is SGHVS and CDR2 is FQNEAQ. With 10 bases removed from V and 4 bases from J, the gap between germline ends came to 14 bases. This CDR3 has 13 amino acids. The CDR3 loop reads CATMSFDGNTIYF. The CDR3 nucleotides are TGTGCCACCATGAGTTTTGACGGAAACACCATATATTTT.

This clonotype was picked up a small number of times. The genes are TRBV29-1 and TRBJ2-7; possibly TRBD2 for D (6 bases). The germline V gene has CDR1 SQVTM and CDR2 ANQGSEA. The CDR3 spans 13 residues. Between the trimmed V and J ends, which lost 4 bases and 0 bases, there was a span of 10 bases. The CDR3 nucleotides are TGCAGCGTTGCCGTCGGGGGCTCCTACGAGCAGTACTTC. Protein: CSVAVGGSYEQYF.

As regards this clonotype: Just one base apart from a much larger clone, this may be a read error. The chain employs TRBV7-9 and TRBJ2-7, with D possibly TRBD1 on 5 matching bases. Deletions cut 4 bases from V and 4 bases from J, with 17 bases between. The CDR3 runs 15 residues. The germline CDR1 and CDR2 sequences are SEHNR and FQNEAQ (reference sequence). The CDR3 spells CASSSDGQGVYEQYF. The CDR3 DNA sequence: TGTGCCAGCAGCTCCGACGGGCAAGGGGTGTACGAGCAGTACTTC.

This clonotype has ten or more counts. This chain connects TRBV9 to TRBJ1-6, with 8 bases aligning to TRBD1. The CDR3 loop spans 15 amino acids. The V segment lost 0 bases and the J segment 9 bases; nucleotides outside the gene matches: 5. The germline gives CDR1 SGDLS, CDR2 YYNGEE. The CDR3 loop reads CASSVVSGQGSPLHF. The CDR3 DNA is TGTGCCAGCAGCGTAGTGTCTGGACAGGGTTCACCCCTCCACTTT.

A single count supports this clonotype. The V and J genes are TRBV5-1 and TRBJ2-1, with TRBD1 identical over 8 bases. The trim removed 4 bases at V and 5 bases at J, leaving 8 bases unmatched. Germline CDR1 and CDR2: SGHRS and YFSETQ. The CDR3 sequence is 15 residues long. The CDR3 loop reads CASSGGQGSHNEQFF. As DNA, the CDR3 is TGCGCCAGCAGCGGCGGACAGGGTTCCCACAATGAGCAGTTCTTC.

A remark on this clonotype: The conserved final phenylalanine or tryptophan is absent from the CDR3, which likely points to a read error. The chain has TRBV19 and TRBJ1-4; D unclear. This CDR3 spans 15 amino acids. V was clipped by 3 bases and J by 4 bases, with 12 bases between them. Per the germline V gene, CDR1 is LNHDA and CDR2 is SQIVND (reference sequence). CDR3 region: CASSIRTGINEKLFY. DNA for the CDR3: TGTGCCAGTAGTATCCGGACGGGTATTAATGAAAAACTGTTTTAT.

This clonotype came up many times. The chain recombines TRBV7-2 with TRBJ1-1; tentatively, D is TRBD1 (5 bases). This CDR3 has 12 residues. CDR1 is SGHTA and CDR2 is FQGNSA in the germline V gene. Trimming stripped 2 bases from V and 8 bases from J, with 9 bases between. This chain's CDR3 is CASSLQGAEAFF. In DNA, the CDR3 is TGTGCCAGCAGCTTACAAGGGGCCGAAGCTTTCTTT.